Listed below are T cell receptor beta chains from one sample, sequenced in a study of T cell changes during pregnancy in multiple sclerosis. Profiling relied on immunoSEQ multiplex PCR, and the TCRdb table lists in-frame clones only, not all of them. The data show tens of thousands of clones, about nine tenths seen once. Here the sequenced sample was CD4+ T cells from peripheral blood mononuclear cells, taken in the third trimester of pregnancy. The receptors shown here come from a female donor with multiple sclerosis, enrolled in a pregnancy study. CDR3s include the opening cysteine and the closing phenylalanine or tryptophan. D genes are given only for firm matches. Expanded clones are given a class, and other clones once, few, many or no size at all.

v_call	clone_size	d_call	j_call	cdr3_aa	cdr3_nt
TRBV19	NA	NA	TRBJ2-7	CASSPLARPYEQYF	TGTGCCAGTAGTCCGTTAGCGCGCCCCTACGAGCAGTACTTC
TRBV19	once	NA	TRBJ2-6	CASTKGGVGANVLTF	TGTGCCAGTACTAAAGGAGGGGTGGGGGCCAACGTCCTGACTTTC
TRBV7-6	NA	NA	TRBJ2-7	CASSSQGAGLSYEQYF	TGTGCCAGCAGCTCACAAGGGGCAGGTTTGTCCTACGAGCAGTACTTC
TRBV5-1	NA	NA	TRBJ1-1	CASSSRGDNTEAFF	TGCGCCAGCAGCTCCCGCGGAGACAACACTGAAGCTTTCTTT
TRBV9	once	NA	TRBJ1-4	CASSVSGGGEKLFF	TGTGCCAGCAGCGTTTCCGGGGGTGGTGAAAAACTGTTTTTT
TRBV19	NA	NA	TRBJ2-6	CASTGEPSGANVLTF	TGTGCCAGTACAGGGGAGCCCTCTGGGGCCAACGTCCTGACTTTC
TRBV7-2	NA	NA	TRBJ2-1	CASSLSPARNEQFF	TGTGCCAGCAGCTTATCCCCGGCTAGGAATGAGCAGTTCTTC
TRBV10-3	NA	NA	TRBJ2-3	CATTGLNTDTQYF	TGTGCCACCACAGGGCTTAACACAGATACGCAGTATTTT
TRBV7-9	few	TRBD1	TRBJ2-7	CASSPVRGLSYEQYF	TGTGCCAGCAGCCCCGTGAGGGGGCTGTCCTACGAGCAGTACTTC
TRBV4-3	few	TRBD1	TRBJ1-6	CASSQSRDRNSPLHF	TGCGCCAGCAGCCAGAGCCGGGACAGAAATTCACCCCTCCACTTT
TRBV7-9	NA	NA	TRBJ1-5	CASSLEGNSNQPQHF	TGTGCCAGCAGCTTAGAGGGGAATAGCAATCAGCCCCAGCATTTT
TRBV14	NA	NA	TRBJ1-2	CASSQESMRVGYTF	TGTGCCAGCAGCCAAGAAAGTATGAGGGTTGGCTACACCTTC
TRBV9	NA	NA	TRBJ2-4	CASSVSAAYGDIQYF	TGTGCCAGCAGCGTAAGTGCGGCCTACGGTGACATTCAGTACTTC
TRBV6-1	NA	TRBD1	TRBJ1-2	CASSELEGDRGTLYGYTF	TGTGCCAGCAGTGAACTCGAGGGGGACAGGGGGACCCTTTATGGCTACACCTTC
TRBV6-5	NA	NA	TRBJ2-3	CATKTGTQTDTQYF	TGTGCCACCAAGACAGGAACACAGACAGATACGCAGTATTTT
TRBV5-3	NA	NA	TRBJ2-3	CARSRESTDTQYF	TGTGCCAGAAGCCGTGAGAGCACAGATACGCAGTATTTT
TRBV7-6	NA	TRBD2	TRBJ2-3	CASSLREPILPTDTQYF	TGTGCCAGCAGCTTGCGGGAGCCTATCTTACCGACAGATACGCAGTATTTT
TRBV9	NA	TRBD1	TRBJ1-4	CASSPGTGKSLKLFF	TGTGCCAGCAGCCCGGGGACAGGAAAGAGTTTAAAACTGTTTTTT
TRBV5-8	NA	TRBD1	TRBJ2-7	CASSSRQGPYEQYF	TGTGCCAGCAGCTCGCGACAGGGGCCCTACGAGCAGTACTTC
TRBV19	NA	NA	TRBJ2-7	CASSMPHTGRLYEQYF	TGTGCCAGTAGTATGCCCCATACAGGGAGATTATACGAGCAGTACTTC
TRBV30	NA	TRBD1	TRBJ2-7	CAWEPGQGSEQYF	TGTGCCTGGGAACCGGGACAGGGATCCGAGCAGTACTTC
TRBV5-1	NA	NA	TRBJ2-7	CASSPTGRAGYEQYF	TGCGCCAGCAGCCCGACAGGCCGGGCGGGCTACGAGCAGTACTTC